The T cell receptor (beta chain) described here comes from a study of neoadjuvant anti-PD-1 for oral cavity cancer. Study-wide background: Before surgery, most patients got three to four biweekly 3 mg/kg nivolumab doses.

A word on this clone: Antigen specificity is unknown.

Only in-frame clones appear in the TCRdb table, and some are missing; sequencing was by immunoSEQ multiplex PCR. Found here are approximately 67,000 clones, about 86% of them singletons; the top ten hold roughly 3.4%. Study-level findings and limits: Treg/Th17 ratio rose with pretreatment blood and fell with post-treatment tumor TCRbeta clonality.

Germline lookup yields CDR1 SQVTM and CDR2 ANQGSEA. Trimming stripped 7 bases from V and 5 bases from J, with 14 bases between. The CDR3 length is 12 residues. This chain links TRBV29-1 with TRBJ1-2; D gene ambiguous. The TCR was taken from a person between 35 and 79 years old with oral cavity squamous cell carcinoma. The sample in question was PBMCs, obtained before nivolumab (anti-PD-1) treatment. This chain's CDR3 is CSALDGNYGYTF. The CDR3 nucleotides are TGCAGCGCCCTGGACGGTAATTATGGCTACACCTTC. Combining the CDR3 with reference TRBV29-1 and TRBJ1-2 gives the whole variable domain SAVISQKPSRDICQRGTSLTIQCQVDSQVTMMFWYRQQPGQSLTLIATANQGSEATYESGFVIDKFPISRPNLTFSTLTVSNMSPEDSSIYLCSALDGNYGYTFGSGTRLTVV.